This TCR beta chain is drawn from a study of shared clonotypes between healthy human individuals. Method: immunoSEQ multiplex PCR; TCRdb's copy keeps in-frame clones and lacks some. The sample lists 2 million to 3 million clones; 80% to 95% were seen once. This CDR3 contains 15 residues. V dropped 5 bases and J dropped 4; count of bases not matched to a gene: 5. In germline, CDR1 is LNHDA, CDR2 SQIVND (reference sequence). The clonotype originates from a man aged 18 to 30 in good health. Some clones in this sample may be carry-over from other donors' samples. J is TRBJ2-2 and V is TRBV19; 9 bases match TRBD1. The sequencing sample was made of naive CD4+ T cells from PBMCs. The sample's subset: CD45RA+ positively selected. The CDR3: CASSVTGGGTGELFF. CDR3 bases: TGTGCCAGTAGTGTTACAGGGGGCGGCACCGGGGAGCTGTTTTTT.